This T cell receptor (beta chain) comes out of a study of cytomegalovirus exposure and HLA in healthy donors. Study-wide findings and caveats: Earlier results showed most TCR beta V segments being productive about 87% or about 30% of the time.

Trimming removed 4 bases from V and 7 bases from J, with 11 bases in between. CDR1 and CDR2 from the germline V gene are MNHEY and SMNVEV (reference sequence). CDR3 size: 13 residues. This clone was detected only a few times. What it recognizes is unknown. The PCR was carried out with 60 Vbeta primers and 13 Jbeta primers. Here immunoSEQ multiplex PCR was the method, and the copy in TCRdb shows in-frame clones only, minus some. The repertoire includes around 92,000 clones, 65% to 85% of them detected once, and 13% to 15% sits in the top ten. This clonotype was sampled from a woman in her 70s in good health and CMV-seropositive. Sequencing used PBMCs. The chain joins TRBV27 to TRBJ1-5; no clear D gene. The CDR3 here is CASSYRGKQPQHF. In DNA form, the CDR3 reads TGTGCCAGCAGTTACCGGGGAAAGCAGCCCCAGCATTTT.